One and the same sample provided the 2 T cell receptor beta chains below, sequenced in a study of control samples from healthy donors and cancer patients. The method was immunoSEQ multiplex PCR; TCRdb's version includes in-frame clones alone and lacks a portion of them. Here the sample spans about 120,000 clones, 80% to 95% being singletons. Sequencing was carried out using blood. Receptor source: a woman between 18 and 29 years old in good health.

The CDR3 nucleotides read TGTGCCAGCAGCGTCTACCGTCAACCAGCGGAGTGGGATACGCAGTATTTT. This gives the protein CASSVYRQPAEWDTQYF. The chain is built from TRBV2 and TRBJ2-3; possibly TRBD2 for D (5 bases). The V end lost 6 bases, the J end lost 6 bases, and 25 bases lay between the germline ends. CDR1 and CDR2 (germline): SNHLY, FYNNEI. This CDR3 has 17 residues.

The genes are TRBV29-1 and TRBJ2-7, with 9 bases lining up with TRBD1. The CDR3 sequence is 13 residues long. Germline trimming cut 6 bases from V and 4 bases from J; bases unmatched to any gene: 7. CDR1 is SQVTM and CDR2 is ANQGSEA in the germline V gene. The CDR3 region is CSVAPGQGYEQYF. Written as DNA, the CDR3 is TGCAGCGTGGCACCGGGACAGGGATACGAGCAGTACTTC.